The 18 T cell receptor beta chains below were found in one sample sequenced in a study of shared clonotypes between healthy human individuals (dated by TCRdb to about 2020). Library prep was done by the immunoSEQ multiplex PCR assay. TCRdb re-hosts the immuneACCESS table, in-frame sequences only. Its copies lack some clones; in the studies checked, an unresolved V gene accounts for under half of them, and the cause for the rest is not known. The sample has approximately 2,300,000 clones on record, about nine tenths of them singletons. Jointly, the top ten make up around 0.38% of the sample. The sequenced sample consisted of naive CD4+ T cells from PBMCs. This sample's cell subset or site label indicates: CD45RA+ positively selected. Source of these receptors: a man younger than 35 in good health. Some clones in this sample may be carry-over from other donors' samples.

The CDR3 region has the DNA TGTGCCAGCAGCGCTAGACCGTCAACTAATGAAAAACTGTTTTTT. This codes for CASSARPSTNEKLFF. The rearrangement uses TRBV7-2 and TRBJ1-4; no definite D call. In germline, CDR1 is SGHTA, CDR2 FQGNSA. The CDR3 runs to 15 residues. V was trimmed by 5 bases and J by 0 bases, leaving 10 bases between them.

V usage is TRBV19 and J usage is TRBJ1-2, with D hard to call. This CDR3 is 14 amino acids long. Per the germline V gene, CDR1 is LNHDA and CDR2 is SQIVND (reference sequence). V lost 7 bases and J lost 4, with 16 bases in between. CDR3 coding DNA: TGTGCCAGTACTCGATCTGGGCAAGTCTATGGCTACACCTTC. Amino acid sequence: CASTRSGQVYGYTF.

The chain joins TRBV7-9 to TRBJ2-3, with 14 bases aligning to TRBD2. The CDR3 loop spans 18 amino acids. V lost 5 bases to trimming and J lost 0 bases; unmatched junction nucleotides: 7. The V gene's germline CDR1 is SEHNR and CDR2 FQNEAQ (reference sequence). CDR3 in amino acids: CASSPGLAGEPSTDTQYF. For the CDR3, the DNA is TGTGCCAGCAGCCCGGGACTAGCGGGGGAACCTAGCACAGATACGCAGTATTTT. The complete variable domain, with remaining parts taken from reference TRBV7-9 and TRBJ2-3, reads DTGVSQNPRHKITKRGQNVTFRCDPISEHNRLYWYRQTLGQGPEFLTYFQNEAQLEKSRLLSDRFSAERPKGSFSTLEIQRTEQGDSAMYLCASSPGLAGEPSTDTQYFGPGTRLTVL.

This clone was seen a few times. V is TRBV7-9 and J is TRBJ2-2; D is undetermined. The CDR3 is 12 residues long. Trimming removed 6 bases at V and 2 bases at J, with 4 bases between. Germline V CDR1 and CDR2: SEHNR, FQNEAQ (reference sequence). The CDR3 DNA sequence: TGTGCCAGCAGATCCAACACCGGGGAGCTGTTTTTT. Amino acids: CASRSNTGELFF.

V gene TRBV5-4 combines with J gene TRBJ1-2; 7 bases agree with TRBD1. Germline loops: CDR1 SGHNT, CDR2 YYREEE (reference sequence). The V gene end was trimmed by 3 bases and the J gene end by 6 bases; junction bases not matched to a gene: 11. The CDR3 runs 15 residues. The CDR3 DNA sequence: TGTGCCAGCAGCTCGCCACAGGGGAGCGACGATGGCTACACCTTC. Translated, it gives CASSSPQGSDDGYTF.

A word on this clone: Within the sample, other DNA sequences also encode this same CDR3. The chain links TRBV19 to TRBJ1-3; D is perhaps TRBD1 (5 bases). V shed 3 bases and J shed 0 bases, with 9 bases lying between them. The CDR3 is 15 amino acids. Germline CDR1 reads LNHDA; CDR2 reads SQIVND (reference sequence). DNA for the CDR3: TGTGCCAGTAGTATCTCCGGGGGCTCTGGAAACACCATATATTTT. Its translation: CASSISGGSGNTIYF.

For this clone: One end of the junction is discordant with germline, which a read error may explain. This chain links TRBV5-4 with TRBJ1-2; D may be TRBD1 (6 bases). Germline CDR1 and CDR2: SGHNT and YYREEE (reference sequence). The CDR3 is 17 residues long. CDR3 DNA sequence: TGCGCCAGCAGCCAAGAATTTGCCACAACAGGGAACTATGGCTACACCTTC. Protein sequence: CASSQEFATTGNYGYTF.

This clone was seen a single time. The chain recombines TRBV27 with TRBJ2-5; D is unresolved. This CDR3 is built from 13 residues. The V gene's germline CDR1 is MNHEY and CDR2 SMNVEV (reference sequence). Between the trimmed V and J ends, which lost 6 bases and 5 bases, there was a span of 13 bases. This CDR3 reads CASRADAWETQYF. The CDR3, as DNA: TGTGCCAGCAGGGCGGACGCGTGGGAGACCCAGTACTTC.

V usage is TRBV27 and J usage is TRBJ2-7; 7 positions match TRBD1. The CDR3 consists of 17 residues. Looked up from germline, CDR1 is MNHEY and CDR2 is SMNVEV (reference sequence). V was pared by 0 bases and J by 2 bases, with 10 bases of the junction left unmatched. The CDR3 nucleotides are TGTGCCAGCAGTTTATCCGAGAGGGGGACAGTACCCTACGAGCAGTACTTC. The encoded protein is CASSLSERGTVPYEQYF.

This clone has a single count. This chain joins TRBV9 and TRBJ2-1; TRBD2 agrees at 14 bases. The junction had 7 bases not matched to a gene; V was cut back by 5 bases and J by 9 bases. This CDR3 is built from 15 residues. Germline values: CDR1 SGDLS, CDR2 YYNGEE. DNA for the CDR3: TGTGCCAGCAGTGAGGGACTAGCGGGAGTAGTTGAGCAGTTCTTC. Translation gives CASSEGLAGVVEQFF. The whole variable domain, filled in from reference TRBV9 and TRBJ2-1, reads DSGVTQTPKHLITATGQRVTLRCSPRSGDLSVYWYQQSLDQGLQFLIQYYNGEERAKGNILERFSAQQFPDLHSELNLSSLELGDSALYFCASSEGLAGVVEQFFGPGTRLTVL.

The chain joins TRBV6-6 to TRBJ2-2, with no clear D. This CDR3 region has 12 residues. Germline V gene data show CDR1 as MNHNY and CDR2 as SVGAGI (reference sequence). The ends were cut back, 1 base at V and 3 bases at J, with 0 bases in the middle. The CDR3 here is CASSYYTGELFF. The CDR3, as DNA: TGTGCCAGCAGTTACTACACCGGGGAGCTGTTTTTT.

V and J are TRBV5-6 and TRBJ1-3; maybe TRBD1 (5 bases). The length of the CDR3 is 16 residues. Germline lookup yields CDR1 SGHDT and CDR2 YYEEEE. V lost 4 bases and J lost 4, with 18 bases in between. The CDR3, as DNA: TGTGCCAGCAGCGACGACCGCGGGGGGTACGGAAACACCATATATTTT. Its translation is CASSDDRGGYGNTIYF.

On this clone: At one end the junction does not follow the germline gene, possibly because of a read error. This sample includes further DNA sequences coding for the same CDR3. The CDR3 spells CASSLTRDRGTDTQYF. Written as DNA, the CDR3 is TGTGCCAGCAGCCTAACCCGGGACAGGGGCACAGATACGCAGTATTTT. The chain is built from TRBV7-3 and TRBJ2-3; 9 bases match TRBD1. CDR1 and CDR2 (germline): SGHTA, FQGTGA. The CDR3 sequence is 16 residues long.

V is TRBV28 and J is TRBJ2-7, with 10 positions matching TRBD2. V shed 3 bases, J shed 6 bases, and the junction held 11 bases outside the gene matches. CDR3 length: 16 residues. Germline V CDR1 and CDR2: MDHEN, SYDVKM. DNA for the CDR3: TGTGCCAGCAGTTTTCCCGCTAGCGGGAGACCCCTCGAGCAGTACTTC. Translated: CASSFPASGRPLEQYF. Supplemented by reference TRBV28 and TRBJ2-7, the full variable domain reads DVKVTQSSRYLVKRTGEKVFLECVQDMDHENMFWYRQDPGLGLRLIYFSYDVKMKEKGDIPEGYSVSREKKERFSLILESASTNQTSMYLCASSFPASGRPLEQYFGPGTRLTVT.

This rearrangement joins TRBV4-2 to TRBJ2-7, with D tentatively TRBD1 (5 bases). Looked up from germline, CDR1 is LGHNA and CDR2 is YNFKEQ. Between the trimmed V and J ends, which lost 3 bases and 4 bases, there was a span of 13 bases. This CDR3 has 14 residues. CDR3: CASSQQGLEYEQYF. The CDR3 coding sequence is TGTGCCAGCAGCCAGCAGGGTCTAGAGTACGAGCAGTACTTC.

The rearrangement links TRBV27 to TRBJ2-7; 9 nucleotides align to TRBD2. Germline loops: CDR1 MNHEY, CDR2 SMNVEV (reference sequence). Trimming at V came to 8 bases and at J to 0 bases, leaving 11 bases not matched to a gene. CDR3 length: 16 residues. CDR3 region: CASAGRSGRYSYEQYF. The CDR3 bases are TGTGCCAGCGCGGGACGAAGCGGGAGGTACTCCTACGAGCAGTACTTC.

The rearrangement uses TRBV5-4 and TRBJ2-7, with D possibly TRBD1 on 6 matching bases. V dropped 1 base and J dropped 3 bases, with 11 bases sitting between them. This CDR3 is built from 14 residues. CDR1 is SGHNT, CDR2 YYREEE, per germline (reference sequence). This CDR3 reads CASSLSGALYEQYF. In DNA form, the CDR3 reads TGTGCCAGCAGCTTGTCAGGGGCACTCTACGAGCAGTACTTC. Full variable domain (outside the CDR3, taken from reference TRBV5-4 and TRBJ2-7): ETGVTQSPTHLIKTRGQQVTLRCSSQSGHNTVSWYQQALGQGPQFIFQYYREEENGRGNFPPRFSGLQFPNYSSELNVNALELDDSALYLCASSLSGALYEQYFGPGTRLTVT.

The chain has TRBV7-2 and TRBJ1-5; TRBD1 might be the D (6 bases). From germline, CDR1 is SGHTA and CDR2 FQGNSA. The CDR3 covers 15 residues. V was pared by 0 bases and J by 3 bases, with 9 bases between. The CDR3 bases are TGTGCCAGCAGCTTAGCGGGGGGGCTCAATCAGCCCCAGCATTTT. Residues: CASSLAGGLNQPQHF. Full variable domain (remainder filled in from reference TRBV7-2 and TRBJ1-5): GAGVSQSPSNKVTEKGKDVELRCDPISGHTALYWYRQSLGQGLEFLIYFQGNSAPDKSGLPSDRFSAERTGGSVSTLTIQRTQQEDSAVYLCASSLAGGLNQPQHFGDGTRLSIL.